This T cell receptor beta chain was found in a study of blood T cell repertoires in COVID-19. Across the whole study: The analysed material was cDNA or gDNA that came from T cells, B-cell-depleted T cells, or PBMCs.

The CDR3 totals 15 residues. The ends were cut back, 8 bases at V and 5 bases at J, with 18 bases in the middle. Germline values: CDR1 MNHNY, CDR2 SVGAGI (reference sequence). In the study's own analysis: From reference gene primer amplification, estimates of nucleated cell counts were derived. Produced via immunoSEQ multiplex PCR; TCRdb's table is partial and in-frame only. The V and J calls and the clone size are those of that table, but D and trimming were determined from the DNA. This sample has around 160,000 clones, with around 84% found just once. The study drew participants aged about 18 to 90 years from around 24 US areas. In the 2 weeks before study entry, exposed participants met a COVID-19 case, which was PCR-confirmed or clinician-diagnosed. This clone has just a few counts.

The sample comprised PBMCs or T cells enriched from blood (not recorded which). The receptor was derived from a woman between 45 and 65 years old who had been exposed to COVID-19. The chain links TRBV6-6 to TRBJ1-4, with D possibly being TRBD1 (6 bases). The CDR3 reads CASQRSAGTNEKLFF. DNA of the CDR3: TGTGCCAGCCAAAGATCGGCAGGGACAAATGAAAAACTGTTTTTT.